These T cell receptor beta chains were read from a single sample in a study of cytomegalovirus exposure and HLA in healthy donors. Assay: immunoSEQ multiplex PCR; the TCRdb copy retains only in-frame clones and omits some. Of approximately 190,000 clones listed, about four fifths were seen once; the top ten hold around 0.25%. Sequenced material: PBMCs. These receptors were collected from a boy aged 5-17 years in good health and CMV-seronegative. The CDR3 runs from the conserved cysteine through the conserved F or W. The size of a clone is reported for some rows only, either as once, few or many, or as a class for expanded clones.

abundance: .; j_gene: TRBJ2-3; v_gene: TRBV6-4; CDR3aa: CASSDTPAGTDTQYF
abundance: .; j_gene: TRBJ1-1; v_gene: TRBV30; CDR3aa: CAWSGVDSMNTEAFF
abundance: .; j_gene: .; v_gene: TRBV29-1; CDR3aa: CSVESARDYEQYF
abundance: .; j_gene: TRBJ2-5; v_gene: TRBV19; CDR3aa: CASRKGGFTLETQYF
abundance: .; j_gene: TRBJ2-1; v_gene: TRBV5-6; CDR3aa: CASSLSGTGAYNEQFF
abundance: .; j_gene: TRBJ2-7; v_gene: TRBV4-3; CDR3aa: CASSQGLAGTYEQYF
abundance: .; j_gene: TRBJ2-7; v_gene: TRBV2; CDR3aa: CASSEVRPGQSLGEQYF
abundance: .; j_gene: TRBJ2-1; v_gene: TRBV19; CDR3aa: CASSPTGQGAEQFF
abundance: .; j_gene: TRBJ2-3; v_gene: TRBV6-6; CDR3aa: CASSWKGSSTDTQYF
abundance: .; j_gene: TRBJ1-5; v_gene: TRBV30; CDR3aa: CAWSVRRGSWGPQHF
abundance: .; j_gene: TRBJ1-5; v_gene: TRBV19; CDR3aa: CASSFGEDNQPQHF
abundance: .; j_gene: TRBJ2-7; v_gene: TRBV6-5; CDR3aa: CASSESYEQYF
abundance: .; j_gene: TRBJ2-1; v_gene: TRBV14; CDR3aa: CASSQAGFFYNEQFF
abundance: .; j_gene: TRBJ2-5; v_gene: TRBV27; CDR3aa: CASSSTSVQAGETQYF
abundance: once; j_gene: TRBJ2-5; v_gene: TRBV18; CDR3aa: CASSPRGAQETQYF
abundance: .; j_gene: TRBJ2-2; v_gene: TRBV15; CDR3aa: CATRLPGLAGGVTGELFF
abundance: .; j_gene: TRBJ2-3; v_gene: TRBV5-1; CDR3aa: CASSLGTATSTDTQYF
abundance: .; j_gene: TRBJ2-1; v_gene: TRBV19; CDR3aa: CASSIGASEQFF
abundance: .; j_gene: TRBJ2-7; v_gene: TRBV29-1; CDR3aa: CSVVTGSLSYEQYF
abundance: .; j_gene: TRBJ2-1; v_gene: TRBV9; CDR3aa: CASSVTQGAGNEQFF
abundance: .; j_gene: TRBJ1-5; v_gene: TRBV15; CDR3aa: CATSRGLGQPQHF
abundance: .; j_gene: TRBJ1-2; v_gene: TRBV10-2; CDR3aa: CASSETWYSYGYTF
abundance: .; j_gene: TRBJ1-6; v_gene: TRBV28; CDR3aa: CASSPLGAGGDYNSPLHF
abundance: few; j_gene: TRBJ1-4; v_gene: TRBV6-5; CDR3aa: CASTPPGLNEKLFF
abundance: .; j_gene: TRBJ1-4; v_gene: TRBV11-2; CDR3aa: CASSLGVVAAEKLFF
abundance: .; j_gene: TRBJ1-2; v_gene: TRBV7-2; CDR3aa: CASSSQGSSGYTF
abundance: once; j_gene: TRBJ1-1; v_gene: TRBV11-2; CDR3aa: CASSDRGGTEVATEAFF
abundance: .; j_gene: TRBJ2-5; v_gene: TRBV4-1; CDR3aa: CASSQDLGGRETQYF
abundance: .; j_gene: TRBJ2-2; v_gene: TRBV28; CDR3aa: CASSLILIRVGGNANTGELFF
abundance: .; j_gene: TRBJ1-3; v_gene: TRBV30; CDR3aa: CAWTGASRENTIYF
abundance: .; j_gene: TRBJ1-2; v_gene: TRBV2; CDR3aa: CASRYPAGQGWSGYTF
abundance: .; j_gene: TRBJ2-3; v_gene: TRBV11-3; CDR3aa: CASSLEFSGSDTQYF
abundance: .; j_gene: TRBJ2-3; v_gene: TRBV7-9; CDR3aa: CASSLIAGGRTDTQYF
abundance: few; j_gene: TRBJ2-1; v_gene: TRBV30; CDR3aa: CAWSSGQGLDEQFF
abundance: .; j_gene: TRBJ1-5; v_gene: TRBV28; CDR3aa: CASMLGQADDQPQHF
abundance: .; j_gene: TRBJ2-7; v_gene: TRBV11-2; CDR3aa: CASSLEARREQYF
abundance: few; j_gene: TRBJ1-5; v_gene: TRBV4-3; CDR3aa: CASSQRRVFQPQHF
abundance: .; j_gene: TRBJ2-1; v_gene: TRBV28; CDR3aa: CASIPGLAGEDEQFF
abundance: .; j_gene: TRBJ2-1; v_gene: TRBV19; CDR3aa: CASSTTVYNEQFF
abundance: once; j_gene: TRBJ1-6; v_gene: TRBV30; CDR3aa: CAWKGGRSLLHF
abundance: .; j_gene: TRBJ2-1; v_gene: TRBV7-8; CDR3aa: CASSPRTATYNEQFF
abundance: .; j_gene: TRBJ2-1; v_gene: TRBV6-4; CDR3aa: CASSDSEAGGHNEQFF
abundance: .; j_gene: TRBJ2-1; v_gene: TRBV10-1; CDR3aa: CASSGQGRSNEQFF
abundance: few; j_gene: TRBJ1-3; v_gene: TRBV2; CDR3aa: CASVLRGNTIYF
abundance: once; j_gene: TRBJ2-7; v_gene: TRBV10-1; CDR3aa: CASSPGRVNSYEQYF
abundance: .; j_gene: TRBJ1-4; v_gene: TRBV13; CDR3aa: CASSPKGEGLSPNEKLFF
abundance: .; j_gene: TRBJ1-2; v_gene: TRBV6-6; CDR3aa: CASSPQGGGGYTF
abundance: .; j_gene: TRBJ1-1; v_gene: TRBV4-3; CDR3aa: CASSQDSTGTNTEAFF
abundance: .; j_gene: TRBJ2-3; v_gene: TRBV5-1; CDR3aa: CASSPTSLGDTQYF
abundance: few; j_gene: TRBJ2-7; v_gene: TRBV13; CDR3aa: CASSFGGSGSYEQYF